The rows below give T cell receptor beta chains drawn from one sample of a study of cytomegalovirus exposure and HLA in healthy donors. The method was immunoSEQ multiplex PCR; TCRdb's version includes in-frame clones alone and lacks a portion of them. The table has roughly 100,000 clones, 76% seen once. The sequenced sample consisted of PBMCs. The receptors were sampled from a woman under 30 in good health and CMV-seropositive. Each CDR3 is given with its conserved first and last residue. A D gene is named only where the DNA matches it firmly. The size field is filled for only some rows; it gives once, few, many or a size class.

TGTGCCAGCAGCCTCGGGGGGATTGCAGGAAACACCATATATTTT CASSLGGIAGNTIYF - TRBJ1-3 TRBV7-9 -
TGTGCCAGCAGACAGGGGAATGAAAAACTGTTTTTT CASRQGNEKLFF TRBD1 TRBJ1-4 TRBV27 -
TGTGCCAGCAGCTTAGACAGGGGGCGTGGAGTCTTCTCTGGGGCCAACGTCCTGACTTTC CASSLDRGRGVFSGANVLTF TRBD1 TRBJ2-6 TRBV7-8 -
TGTGCCAGCAGTTCCCCGGGACTAGGGTTGGATACGCAGTATTTT CASSSPGLGLDTQYF TRBD2 TRBJ2-3 TRBV28 -
TGTGCCAGCAGCTTAGACAGGGGGATAATGTTTTTT CASSLDRGIMFF TRBD1 TRBJ1-4 TRBV7-8 -
TGTGCCAGCAGTTATCGACAGGGAGGTACAGATACGCAGTATTTT CASSYRQGGTDTQYF - TRBJ2-3 TRBV6-5 -
TGTGCCAGTAAAGGCCGAATAAGCCCGGGTGAAAAACTGTTTTTT CASKGRISPGEKLFF - TRBJ1-4 TRBV19 -
TGCGCCAGCAGCTTGGCCTTTCCGGGTACGCAGTATTTT CASSLAFPGTQYF - TRBJ2-3 TRBV5-1 -
TGTGCCAGCAGCGCCACAGGGGCTGGGGCCAACGTCCTGACTTTC CASSATGAGANVLTF TRBD1 TRBJ2-6 TRBV6-4 -
TGTGCCACCAGCAGCCACCCCCTCGGACAGGGGCGCAACCAGCCCCAGCATTTT CATSSHPLGQGRNQPQHF TRBD1 TRBJ1-5 TRBV15 -
TGTGCCAGCAGCACGACTAGCGGGGGGGCCCTCGCAAACTACAATGAGCAGTTCTTC CASSTTSGGALANYNEQFF TRBD2 TRBJ2-1 TRBV9 few
TGTGCCAGCAGTCTTTCGGGTAGCGGGGGTTACGAGCAGTACTTC CASSLSGSGGYEQYF TRBD2 TRBJ2-7 TRBV6-1 -
TGTGCCAGCAGCCCCCTCGGGGGGGGCCTCACCGGGGAGCTGTTTTTT CASSPLGGGLTGELFF TRBD2 TRBJ2-2 TRBV13 few
TGTGCCAGCAGCTTAGTTGAGGGGGCGGGAGGCTACACCTTC CASSLVEGAGGYTF TRBD1 TRBJ1-2 TRBV7-2 -
TGTGCCAGCAGCGTCCAGACTAGCGGGGGGCCCGTTTTGGGTAGCGCCTACAATGAGCAGTTCTTC CASSVQTSGGPVLGSAYNEQFF TRBD2 TRBJ2-1 TRBV9 few